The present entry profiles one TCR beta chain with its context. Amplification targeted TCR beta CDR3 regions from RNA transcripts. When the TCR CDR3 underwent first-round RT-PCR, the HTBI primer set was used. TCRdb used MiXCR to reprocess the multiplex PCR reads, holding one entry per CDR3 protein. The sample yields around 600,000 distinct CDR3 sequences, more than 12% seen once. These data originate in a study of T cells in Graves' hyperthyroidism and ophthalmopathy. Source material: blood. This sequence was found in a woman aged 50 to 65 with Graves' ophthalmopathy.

The CDR3 reads CSARTPGQASNQPQHF. For the CDR3, the DNA is TGCAGTGCTAGAACCCCGGGACAGGCCAGCAATCAGCCCCAGCATTTT. The chain has TRBV20-1 and TRBJ1-5; 8 nucleotides agree with TRBD1. The CDR3 totals 16 residues. J lost 1 base, V lost 2 bases, and 7 bases had no gene match. Germline CDR1 and CDR2: DFQATT and SNEGSKA (reference sequence).